These T cell receptor beta chains were read from a single sample in a study of blood T cells in healthy people across ages. TCRdb passed the 5' RACE reads through MiXCR, listing each CDR3 protein once. The sample has some 880,000 distinct CDR3 sequences; under 40% are singletons. The sample consisted of blood. The receptors originated from a man between 18 and 35 years old in good health. Each CDR3 is given with its conserved first and last residue. The order of the fields is D gene, J gene, V gene, clone size, CDR3 DNA, CDR3 protein. A D gene is named only where the DNA matches it firmly. Clone sizes are given selectively: once, few, many, or a class where the clone is expanded.

d_gene: TRBD1
j_gene: TRBJ2-2
v_gene: TRBV25-1
abundance: -
CDR3nt: TGTGCCAGCAGTGACCTGACAGGGAGAGTCACCGGGGAGCTGTTTTTT
CDR3aa: CASSDLTGRVTGELFF

d_gene: -
j_gene: TRBJ2-4
v_gene: TRBV27
abundance: -
CDR3nt: TGTGCCAGCAGTTTCGGTCCTTCCCAAGGGGAGCAGTACTTC
CDR3aa: CASSFGPSQGEQYF

d_gene: -
j_gene: TRBJ2-4
v_gene: TRBV7-2
abundance: -
CDR3nt: TGTGCCAGCAGCTCATGGGGTGGGGAACGGGAGCAGTACTTC
CDR3aa: CASSSWGGEREQYF

d_gene: -
j_gene: TRBJ1-6
v_gene: TRBV6-2/TRBV6-3
abundance: few
CDR3nt: TGTGCCAGCAGTTACAGTGGTTCACCCCTCCACTTT
CDR3aa: CASSYSGSPLHF

d_gene: TRBD1
j_gene: TRBJ2-2
v_gene: TRBV10-3
abundance: -
CDR3nt: TGTGCCATCCGCGGACAGGGGGCGCACACCGGGGAGCTGTTTTTT
CDR3aa: CAIRGQGAHTGELFF

d_gene: -
j_gene: TRBJ2-1
v_gene: TRBV12-3/TRBV12-4
abundance: -
CDR3nt: TGTGCCAGCAGTTTCAACGGCTGGGCTACTTATGAGTTCTTC
CDR3aa: CASSFNGWATYEFF

d_gene: -
j_gene: TRBJ2-3
v_gene: TRBV10-3
abundance: -
CDR3nt: TGTGCCATCAGTGAAGGGACGACCTACACAGATACGCAGTATTTT
CDR3aa: CAISEGTTYTDTQYF

d_gene: TRBD1
j_gene: TRBJ2-7
v_gene: TRBV29-1
abundance: -
CDR3nt: TGCAGCGTACAGGACAGGGGACTTTCCTACGAGCAGTACTTC
CDR3aa: CSVQDRGLSYEQYF

d_gene: TRBD2
j_gene: TRBJ2-7
v_gene: TRBV4-2
abundance: few
CDR3nt: TGTGCCAGCAGCCAAGAGGATGGGGGGGGGTGGTACTTC
CDR3aa: CASSQEDGGGWYF

d_gene: -
j_gene: TRBJ2-3
v_gene: TRBV20-1
abundance: few
CDR3nt: TGCAGTGCTAGAGATTTGGCCGGGACCACAGATACGCAGTATTTT
CDR3aa: CSARDLAGTTDTQYF

d_gene: -
j_gene: TRBJ2-2
v_gene: TRBV4-1
abundance: -
CDR3nt: TGCGCCAGCAGCCAAGATAGGCGGGGGCCTATCACCAGGGAGCTGTTTTTT
CDR3aa: CASSQDRRGPITRELFF

d_gene: TRBD1
j_gene: TRBJ1-1
v_gene: TRBV5-6
abundance: -
CDR3nt: TGTGCCAGCAGTCGGCCGGGACAGTGGAACACTGAAGCTTTCTTT
CDR3aa: CASSRPGQWNTEAFF

d_gene: TRBD1
j_gene: TRBJ2-3
v_gene: TRBV12-3/TRBV12-4
abundance: many
CDR3nt: TGTGCCAGCACAAGGACAGGTCGTTCAGATACGCAGTATTTT
CDR3aa: CASTRTGRSDTQYF